Each of the 2 T cell receptor beta chains below was sequenced from the same sample in a study of CD8+CD57+ T cells in acquired aplastic anemia. Selection for sequencing was limited to patients who had shown CD8+CD57+ cell expansion by flow cytometry. For CDR3 and TCR beta VDJ profiling, genomic DNA was the template used. MiXCR was run by TCRdb on the reads, yielding one entry per CDR3 protein. The data contain about 160,000 distinct CDR3 sequences, 45% to 55% of them singletons. The specimen was sorted CD4+, CD8+, or CD8+CD57+ T cells (not recorded which) from PBMCs. These receptors came from a human donor with aplastic anemia.

The chain combines TRBV25-1 with TRBJ2-7, with D possibly being TRBD2 (6 bases). This CDR3 spans 17 amino acids. Trimming removed 4 bases from V and 2 bases from J, with 21 bases in between. The germline V gene has CDR1 MGHDK and CDR2 SYGVNS. CDR3 coding DNA: TGTGCCAGCAGTGCCCCCTTGGGGAGGAGCGGAACCTACGAGCAGTACTTC. Protein: CASSAPLGRSGTYEQYF.

This clonotype was picked up a small number of times. The chain employs TRBV24-1 and TRBJ2-7, with TRBD1 matching over 10 bases. Losses at the gene ends were 3 bases for V and 3 bases for J; bases not matched to a gene: 4. The CDR3 is 15 amino acids. The germline V gene has CDR1 KGHDR and CDR2 SFDVKD. The DNA of the CDR3 is TGTGCCACCAGTGATGGGACAGGGGACGGCTACGAGCAGTACTTC. Protein: CATSDGTGDGYEQYF.